Below, one T cell receptor beta chain is given with its context. Its antigen is undetermined. This PCR relied on a set of 60 Vbeta primers and 13 Jbeta primers. Clones were read by immunoSEQ multiplex PCR, and TCRdb kept only the in-frame ones, dropping some. Here the sample spans about 110,000 clones, roughly four fifths being singletons. The data were obtained in a study of cytomegalovirus exposure and HLA in healthy donors. The V gene lost 10 bases and the J gene lost 3 bases, with 12 bases spanning the gap. Germline lookup yields CDR1 MDHEN and CDR2 SYDVKM. The CDR3 runs 12 residues. Study-wide findings and caveats: The authors considered a cluster of highly shared sequence variants likely to be a sequencing artifact.

The receptor was derived from a man aged 50 to 60 in good health and CMV-seronegative. Material: PBMCs. This chain uses TRBV28 with TRBJ1-1, with D uncertain. The CDR3 spells CAISQEHTEAFF. The CDR3 DNA reads as TGTGCCATTTCACAAGAACACACTGAAGCTTTCTTT.